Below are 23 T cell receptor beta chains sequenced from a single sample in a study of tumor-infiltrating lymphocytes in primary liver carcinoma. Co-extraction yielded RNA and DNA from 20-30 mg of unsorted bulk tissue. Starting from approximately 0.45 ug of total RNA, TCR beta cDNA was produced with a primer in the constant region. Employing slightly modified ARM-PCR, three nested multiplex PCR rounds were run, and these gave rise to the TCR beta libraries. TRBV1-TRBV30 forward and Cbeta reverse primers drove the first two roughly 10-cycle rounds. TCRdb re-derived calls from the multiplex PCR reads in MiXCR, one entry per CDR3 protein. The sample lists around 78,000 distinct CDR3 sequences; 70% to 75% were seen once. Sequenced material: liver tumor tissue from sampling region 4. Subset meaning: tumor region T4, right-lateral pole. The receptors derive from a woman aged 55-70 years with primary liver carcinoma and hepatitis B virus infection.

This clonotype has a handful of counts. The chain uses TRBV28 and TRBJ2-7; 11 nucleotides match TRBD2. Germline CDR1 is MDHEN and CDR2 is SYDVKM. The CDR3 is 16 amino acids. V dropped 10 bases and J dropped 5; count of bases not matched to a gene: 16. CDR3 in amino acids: CATGGKELAGANEQYF. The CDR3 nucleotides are TGTGCCACCGGGGGTAAGGAACTAGCGGGAGCAAACGAGCAGTACTTC.

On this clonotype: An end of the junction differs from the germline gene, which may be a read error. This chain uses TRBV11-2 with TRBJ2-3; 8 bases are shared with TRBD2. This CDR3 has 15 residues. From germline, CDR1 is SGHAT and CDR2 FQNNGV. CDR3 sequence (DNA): TGTGCCATCAGCCCTGTACTAGCGGACCCAGATACGCAGTATTTT. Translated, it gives CAISPVLADPDTQYF.

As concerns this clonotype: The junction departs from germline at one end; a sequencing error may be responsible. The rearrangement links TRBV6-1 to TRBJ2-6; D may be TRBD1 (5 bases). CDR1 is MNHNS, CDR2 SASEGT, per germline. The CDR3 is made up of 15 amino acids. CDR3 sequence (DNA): TGTGCCAGCAACATGATGCGAACTGGGGCCAAGGTCCTGACTTTC. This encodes CASNMMRTGAKVLTF.

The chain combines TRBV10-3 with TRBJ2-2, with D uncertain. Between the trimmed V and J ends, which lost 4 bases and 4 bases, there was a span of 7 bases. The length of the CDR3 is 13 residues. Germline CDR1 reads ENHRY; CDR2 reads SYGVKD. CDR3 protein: CAISGSFTGELFF. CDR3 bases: TGTGCCATCAGTGGGTCGTTCACCGGGGAGCTGTTTTTT.

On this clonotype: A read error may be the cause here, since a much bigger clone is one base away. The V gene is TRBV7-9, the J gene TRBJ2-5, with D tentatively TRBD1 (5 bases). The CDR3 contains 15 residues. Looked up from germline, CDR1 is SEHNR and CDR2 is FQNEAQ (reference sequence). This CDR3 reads CASSSTDPTQGTQYF. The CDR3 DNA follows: TGTGCCAGCAGCTCGACAGACCCTACCCAAGGGACCCAGTACTTC.

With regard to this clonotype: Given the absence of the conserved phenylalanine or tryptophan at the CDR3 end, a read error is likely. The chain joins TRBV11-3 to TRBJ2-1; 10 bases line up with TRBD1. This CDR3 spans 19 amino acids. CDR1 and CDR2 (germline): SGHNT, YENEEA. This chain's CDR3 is CAGSAGQGGLVGGFNEQFY. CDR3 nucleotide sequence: TGTGCCGGCAGCGCCGGACAGGGGGGACTAGTGGGAGGATTCAATGAGCAGTTCTAC.

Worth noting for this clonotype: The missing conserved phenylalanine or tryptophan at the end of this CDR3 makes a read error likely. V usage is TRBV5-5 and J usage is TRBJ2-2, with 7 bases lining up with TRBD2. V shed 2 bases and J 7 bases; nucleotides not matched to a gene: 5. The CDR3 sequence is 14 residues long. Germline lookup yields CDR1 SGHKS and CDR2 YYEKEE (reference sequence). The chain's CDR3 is CASSFGGLVGELFS. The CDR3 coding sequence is TGTGCCAGCAGCTTCGGGGGGTTGGTCGGGGAGCTGTTTTCT.

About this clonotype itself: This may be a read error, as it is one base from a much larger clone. CDR3 protein: CASSPPGTVSYVQYF. CDR3 sequence (DNA): TGTGCCAGCAGTCCTCCCGGGACAGTCTCCTACGTGCAGTACTTC. V gene TRBV28 combines with J gene TRBJ2-7, with 7 bases that match TRBD1. Germline V gene lookup returns CDR1 MDHEN and CDR2 SYDVKM. CDR3 length: 15 residues.

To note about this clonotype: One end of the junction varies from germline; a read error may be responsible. The CDR3 DNA follows: TGTGCCATCAGCCCTCGGGGTAGCGGAAACAATGAACAGTTCTTC. Translating gives CAISPRGSGNNEQFF. This chain uses TRBV11-3 with TRBJ2-1, with D maybe TRBD2 (6 bases). Germline lookup yields CDR1 SGHNT and CDR2 YENEEA. The CDR3 totals 15 residues.

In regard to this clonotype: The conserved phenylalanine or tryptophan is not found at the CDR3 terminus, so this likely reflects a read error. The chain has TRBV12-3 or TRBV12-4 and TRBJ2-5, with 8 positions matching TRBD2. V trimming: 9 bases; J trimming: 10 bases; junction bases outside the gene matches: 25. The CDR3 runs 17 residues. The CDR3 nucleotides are TGTGCCAGTAGAAGACTAGCGAGAGGGCCAAGAGTAGAAGACCAGTACTTA. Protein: CASRRLARGPRVEDQYL.

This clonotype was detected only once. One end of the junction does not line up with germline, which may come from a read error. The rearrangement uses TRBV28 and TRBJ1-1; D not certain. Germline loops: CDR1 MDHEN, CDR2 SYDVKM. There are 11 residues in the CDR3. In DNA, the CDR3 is TGTGCCAGCAGTTTAAACGCTGAGGCTTTCTTT. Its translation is CASSLNAEAFF.

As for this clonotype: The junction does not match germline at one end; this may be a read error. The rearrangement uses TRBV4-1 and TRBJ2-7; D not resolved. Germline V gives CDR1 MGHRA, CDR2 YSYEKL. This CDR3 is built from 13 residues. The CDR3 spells CASSHPNSYEQCF. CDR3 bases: TGCGCCAGCAGCCATCCTAATTCCTACGAGCAGTGCTTC.

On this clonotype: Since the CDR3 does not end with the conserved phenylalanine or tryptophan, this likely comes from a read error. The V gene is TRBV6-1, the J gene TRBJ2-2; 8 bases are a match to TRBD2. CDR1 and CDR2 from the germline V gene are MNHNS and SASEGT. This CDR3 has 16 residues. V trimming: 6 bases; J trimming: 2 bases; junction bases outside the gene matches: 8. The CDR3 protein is CASSPVTSVNTGELFY. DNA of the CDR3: TGTGCCAGCAGCCCCGTGACTAGCGTTAACACCGGGGAGCTGTTTTAT.

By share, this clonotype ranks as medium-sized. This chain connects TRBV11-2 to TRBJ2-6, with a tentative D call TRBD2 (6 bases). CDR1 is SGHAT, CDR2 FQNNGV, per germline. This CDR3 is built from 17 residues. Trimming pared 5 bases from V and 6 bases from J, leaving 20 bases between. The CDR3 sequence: CASSPDLGTREANVLTF. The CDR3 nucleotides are TGTGCCAGCAGCCCTGACCTCGGGACGCGGGAGGCCAACGTCCTGACTTTC.

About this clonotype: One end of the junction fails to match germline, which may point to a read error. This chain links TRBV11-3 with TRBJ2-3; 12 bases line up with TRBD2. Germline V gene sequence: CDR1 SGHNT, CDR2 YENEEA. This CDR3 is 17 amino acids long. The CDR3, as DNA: TGTGCCAGCAGCTTAGGGACTAGCGGGACCGGTATAGATACGCGGTATTTT. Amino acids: CASSLGTSGTGIDTRYF.

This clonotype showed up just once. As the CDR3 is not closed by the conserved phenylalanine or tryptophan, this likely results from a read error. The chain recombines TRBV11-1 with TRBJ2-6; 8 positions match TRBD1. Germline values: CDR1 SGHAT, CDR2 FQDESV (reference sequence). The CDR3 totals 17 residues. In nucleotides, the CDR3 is TGTGTCAGCAGCGCCAGGACAGGGACTCCTGGGGCCAACATCCTGACTCTC. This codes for CVSSARTGTPGANILTL.

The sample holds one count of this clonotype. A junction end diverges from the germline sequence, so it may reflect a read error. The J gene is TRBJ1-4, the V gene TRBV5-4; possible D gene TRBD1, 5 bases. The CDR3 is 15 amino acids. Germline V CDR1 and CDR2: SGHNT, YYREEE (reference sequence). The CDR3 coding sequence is TGTGCCAGCAGCTTGGGGGGGACGACTAATGAAAAACTGCCTTTT. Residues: CASSLGGTTNEKLPF. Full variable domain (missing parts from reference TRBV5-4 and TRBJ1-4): ETGVTQSPTHLIKTRGQQVTLRCSSQSGHNTVSWYQQALGQGPQFIFQYYREEENGRGNFPPRFSGLQFPNYSSELNVNALELDDSALYLCASSLGGTTNEKLPFGSGTQLSVL.

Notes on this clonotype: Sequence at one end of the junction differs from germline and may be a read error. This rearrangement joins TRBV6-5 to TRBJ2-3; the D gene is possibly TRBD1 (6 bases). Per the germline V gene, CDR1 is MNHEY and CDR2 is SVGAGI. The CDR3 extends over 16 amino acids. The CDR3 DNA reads TGTGCCAGCAGATCCTGGGGGCATGGTCGCTCAGATATGCAGTATTTT. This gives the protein CASRSWGHGRSDMQYF.

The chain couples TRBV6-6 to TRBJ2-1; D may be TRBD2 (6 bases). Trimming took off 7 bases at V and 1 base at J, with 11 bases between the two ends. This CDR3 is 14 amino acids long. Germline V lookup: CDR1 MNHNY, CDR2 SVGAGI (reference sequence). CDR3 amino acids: CASNPGGSYNEQFF. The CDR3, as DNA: TGTGCCAGCAACCCCGGGGGTTCCTACAATGAGCAGTTCTTC.

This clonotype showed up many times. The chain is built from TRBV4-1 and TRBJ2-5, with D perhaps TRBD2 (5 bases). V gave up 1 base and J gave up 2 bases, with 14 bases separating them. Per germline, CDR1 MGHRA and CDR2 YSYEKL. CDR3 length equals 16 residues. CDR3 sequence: CASSQGPPAAQETQYF. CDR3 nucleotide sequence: TGCGCCAGCAGCCAAGGTCCCCCAGCGGCTCAAGAGACCCAGTACTTC.

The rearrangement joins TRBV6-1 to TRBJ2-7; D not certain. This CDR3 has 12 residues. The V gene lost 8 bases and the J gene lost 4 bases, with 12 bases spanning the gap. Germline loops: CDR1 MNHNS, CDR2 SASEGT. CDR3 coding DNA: TGTGCCAGCGGACGGCACTCTTACGAGCAGTACTTC. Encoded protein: CASGRHSYEQYF.

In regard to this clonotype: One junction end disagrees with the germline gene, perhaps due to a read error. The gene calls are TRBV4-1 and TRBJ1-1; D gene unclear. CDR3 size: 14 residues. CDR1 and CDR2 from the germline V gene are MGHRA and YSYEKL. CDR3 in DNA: TGCGCCAGCAACCTTAGGATCGGGAACACTGAAGCTTCCTTT. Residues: CASNLRIGNTEASF.

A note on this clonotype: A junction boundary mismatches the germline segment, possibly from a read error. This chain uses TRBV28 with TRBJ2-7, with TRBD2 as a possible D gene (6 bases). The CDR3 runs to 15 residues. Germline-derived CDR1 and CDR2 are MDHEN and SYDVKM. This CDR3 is CASSQTHVGGNERYF. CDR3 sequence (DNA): TGTGCCAGCAGCCAAACCCACGTGGGAGGCAACGAGCGGTACTTC.